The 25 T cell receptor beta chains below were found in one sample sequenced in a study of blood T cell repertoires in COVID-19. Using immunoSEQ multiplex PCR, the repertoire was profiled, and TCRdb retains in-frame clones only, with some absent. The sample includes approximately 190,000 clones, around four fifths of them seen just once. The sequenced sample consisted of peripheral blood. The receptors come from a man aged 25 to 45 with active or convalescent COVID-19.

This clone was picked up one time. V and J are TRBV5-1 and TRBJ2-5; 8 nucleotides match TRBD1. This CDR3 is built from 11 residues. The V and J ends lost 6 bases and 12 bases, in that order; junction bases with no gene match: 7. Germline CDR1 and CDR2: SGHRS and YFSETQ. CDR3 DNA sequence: TGCGCCAGCACCACGGGACAGGCGAAGTACTTC. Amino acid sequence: CASTTGQAKYF.

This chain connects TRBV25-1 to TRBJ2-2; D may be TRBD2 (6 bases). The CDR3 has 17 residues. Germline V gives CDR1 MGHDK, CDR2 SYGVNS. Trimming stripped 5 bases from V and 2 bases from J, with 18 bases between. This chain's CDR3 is CASSLTRLGPNTGELFF. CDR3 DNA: TGTGCCAGCAGTCTTACGAGACTAGGGCCAAACACCGGGGAGCTGTTTTTT.

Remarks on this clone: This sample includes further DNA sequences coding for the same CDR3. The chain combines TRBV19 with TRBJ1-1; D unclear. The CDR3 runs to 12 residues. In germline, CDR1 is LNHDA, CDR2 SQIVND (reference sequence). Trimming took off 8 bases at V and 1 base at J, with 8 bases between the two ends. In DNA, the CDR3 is TGTGCCAGTGGCACAGCGAACACTGAAGCTTTCTTT. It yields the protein CASGTANTEAFF. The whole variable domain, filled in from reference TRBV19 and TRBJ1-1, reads DGGITQSPKYLFRKEGQNVTLSCEQNLNHDAMYWYRQDPGQGLRLIYYSQIVNDFQKGDIAEGYSVSREKKESFPLTVTSAQKNPTAFYLCASGTANTEAFFGQGTRLTVV.

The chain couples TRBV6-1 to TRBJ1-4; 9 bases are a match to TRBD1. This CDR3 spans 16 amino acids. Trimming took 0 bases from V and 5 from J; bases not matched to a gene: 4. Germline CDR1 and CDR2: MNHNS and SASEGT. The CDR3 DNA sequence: TGTGCCAGCAGTGAAGCGCCGGGACAGGGCAATGAAAAACTGTTTTTT. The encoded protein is CASSEAPGQGNEKLFF.

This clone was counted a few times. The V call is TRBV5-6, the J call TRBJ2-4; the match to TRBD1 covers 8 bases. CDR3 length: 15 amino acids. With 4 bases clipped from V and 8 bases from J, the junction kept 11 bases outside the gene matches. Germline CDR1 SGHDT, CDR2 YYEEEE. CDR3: CASSTGQGISDIQYF. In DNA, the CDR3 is TGTGCCAGCAGCACCGGACAGGGTATCTCGGACATTCAGTACTTC. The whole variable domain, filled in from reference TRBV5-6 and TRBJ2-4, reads DAGVTQSPTHLIKTRGQQVTLRCSPKSGHDTVSWYQQALGQGPQFIFQYYEEEERQRGNFPDRFSGHQFPNYSSELNVNALLLGDSALYLCASSTGQGISDIQYFGAGTRLSVL.

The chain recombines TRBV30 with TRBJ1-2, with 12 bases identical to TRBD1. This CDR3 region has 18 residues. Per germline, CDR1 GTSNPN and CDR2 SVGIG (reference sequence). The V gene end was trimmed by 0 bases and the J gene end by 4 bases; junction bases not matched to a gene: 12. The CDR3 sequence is CAWSVLGTGGETLYGYTF. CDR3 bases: TGTGCCTGGAGTGTACTAGGGACAGGGGGCGAAACCCTCTATGGCTACACCTTC.

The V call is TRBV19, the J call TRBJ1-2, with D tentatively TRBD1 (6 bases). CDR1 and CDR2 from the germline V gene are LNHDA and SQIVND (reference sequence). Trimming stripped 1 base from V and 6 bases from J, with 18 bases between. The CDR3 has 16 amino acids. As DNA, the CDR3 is TGTGCCAGTAGTATAGGATTTGGACAGACAGCCCATGGCTACACCTTC. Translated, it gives CASSIGFGQTAHGYTF.

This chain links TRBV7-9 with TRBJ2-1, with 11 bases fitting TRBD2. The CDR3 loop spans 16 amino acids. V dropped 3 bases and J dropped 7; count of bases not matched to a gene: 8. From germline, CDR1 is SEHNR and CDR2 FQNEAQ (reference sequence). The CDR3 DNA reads TGTGCCAGCAGCTTTACTGGTAGCGGGAGGGTAAATGAGCAGTTCTTC. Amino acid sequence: CASSFTGSGRVNEQFF.

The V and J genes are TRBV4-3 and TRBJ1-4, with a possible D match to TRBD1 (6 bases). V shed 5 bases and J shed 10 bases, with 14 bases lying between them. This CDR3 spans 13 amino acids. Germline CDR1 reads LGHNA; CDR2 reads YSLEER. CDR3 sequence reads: CASSSRQAPKLFF. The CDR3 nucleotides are TGCGCCAGCAGCTCCAGACAGGCCCCAAAACTGTTTTTT.

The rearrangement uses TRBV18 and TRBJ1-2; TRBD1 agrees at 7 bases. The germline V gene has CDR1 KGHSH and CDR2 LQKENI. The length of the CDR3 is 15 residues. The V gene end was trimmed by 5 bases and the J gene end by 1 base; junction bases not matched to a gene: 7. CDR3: CASSTGTEINYGYTF. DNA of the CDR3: TGTGCCAGCTCAACTGGGACAGAGATTAACTATGGCTACACCTTC.

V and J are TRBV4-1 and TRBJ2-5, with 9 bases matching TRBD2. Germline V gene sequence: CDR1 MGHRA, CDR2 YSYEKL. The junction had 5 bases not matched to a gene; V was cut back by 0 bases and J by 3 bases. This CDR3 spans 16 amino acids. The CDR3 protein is CASSQEGLAGKETQYF. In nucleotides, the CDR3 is TGCGCCAGCAGCCAAGAAGGGCTAGCGGGGAAAGAGACCCAGTACTTC.

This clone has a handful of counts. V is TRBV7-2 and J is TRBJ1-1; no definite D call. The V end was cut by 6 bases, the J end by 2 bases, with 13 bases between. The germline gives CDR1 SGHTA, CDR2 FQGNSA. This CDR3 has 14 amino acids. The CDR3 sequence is CASRVRIVNTEAFF. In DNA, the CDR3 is TGTGCCAGCAGAGTCAGGATAGTAAACACTGAAGCTTTCTTT.

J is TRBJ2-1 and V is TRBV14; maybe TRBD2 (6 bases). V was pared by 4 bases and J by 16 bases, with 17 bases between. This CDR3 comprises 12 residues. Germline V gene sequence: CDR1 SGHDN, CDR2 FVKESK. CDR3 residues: CASSPRDWGFFF. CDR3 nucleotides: TGTGCCAGCAGCCCCCGGGACTGGGGTTTTTTCTTC.

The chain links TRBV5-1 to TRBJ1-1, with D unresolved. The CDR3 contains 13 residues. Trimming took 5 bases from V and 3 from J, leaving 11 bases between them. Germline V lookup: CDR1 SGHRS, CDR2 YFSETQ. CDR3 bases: TGCGCCAGCAGTGGGGAGTCGGACACTGAAGCTTTCTTT. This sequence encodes CASSGESDTEAFF. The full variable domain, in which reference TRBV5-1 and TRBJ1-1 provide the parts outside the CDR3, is KAGVTQTPRYLIKTRGQQVTLSCSPISGHRSVSWYQQTPGQGLQFLFEYFSETQRNKGNFPGRFSGRQFSNSRSEMNVSTLELGDSALYLCASSGESDTEAFFGQGTRLTVV.

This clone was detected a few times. The CDR3: CASSVVLGQSLGELFF. As DNA, the CDR3 is TGTGCCAGCAGCGTAGTACTTGGACAAAGCCTCGGGGAGCTGTTTTTT. The rearrangement joins TRBV9 to TRBJ2-2; possibly TRBD1 for D (5 bases). The V end lost 0 bases, the J end lost 7 bases, and 16 bases lay between the germline ends. This CDR3 is 16 amino acids long. Per the germline V gene, CDR1 is SGDLS and CDR2 is YYNGEE.

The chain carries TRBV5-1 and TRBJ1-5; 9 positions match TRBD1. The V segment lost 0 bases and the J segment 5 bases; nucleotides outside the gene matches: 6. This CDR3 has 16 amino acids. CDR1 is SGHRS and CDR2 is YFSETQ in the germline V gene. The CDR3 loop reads CASSLGRDRVDQPQHF. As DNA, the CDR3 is TGCGCCAGCAGCTTGGGACGGGACAGGGTTGATCAGCCCCAGCATTTT. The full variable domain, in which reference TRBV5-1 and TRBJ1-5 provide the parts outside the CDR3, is KAGVTQTPRYLIKTRGQQVTLSCSPISGHRSVSWYQQTPGQGLQFLFEYFSETQRNKGNFPGRFSGRQFSNSRSEMNVSTLELGDSALYLCASSLGRDRVDQPQHFGDGTRLSIL.

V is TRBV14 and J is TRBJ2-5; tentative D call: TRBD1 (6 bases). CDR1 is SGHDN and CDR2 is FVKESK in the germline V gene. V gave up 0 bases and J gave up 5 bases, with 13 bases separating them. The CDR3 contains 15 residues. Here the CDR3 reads CASSQDRQGRETQYF. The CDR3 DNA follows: TGTGCCAGCAGCCAAGATCGTCAGGGGCGGGAGACCCAGTACTTC.

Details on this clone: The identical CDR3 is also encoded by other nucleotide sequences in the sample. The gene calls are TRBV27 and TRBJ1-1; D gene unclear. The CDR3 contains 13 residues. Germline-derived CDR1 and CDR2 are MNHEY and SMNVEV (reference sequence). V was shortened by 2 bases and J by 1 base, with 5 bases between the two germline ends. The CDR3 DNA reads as TGTGCCAGCAGTTTAGCCAGGAACACTGAAGCTTTCTTT. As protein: CASSLARNTEAFF.

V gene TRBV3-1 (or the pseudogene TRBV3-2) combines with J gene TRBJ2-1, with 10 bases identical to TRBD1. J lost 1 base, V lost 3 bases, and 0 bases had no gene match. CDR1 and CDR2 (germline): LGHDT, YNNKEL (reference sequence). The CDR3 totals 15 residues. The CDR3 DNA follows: TGTGCCAGCAGCCAGGGACAGGGGTCCTACAATGAGCAGTTCTTC. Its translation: CASSQGQGSYNEQFF.

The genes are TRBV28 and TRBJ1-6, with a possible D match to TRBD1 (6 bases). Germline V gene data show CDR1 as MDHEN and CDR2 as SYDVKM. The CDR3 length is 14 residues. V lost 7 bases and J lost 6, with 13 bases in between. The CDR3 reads CASTIDRFNSPLHF. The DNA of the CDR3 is TGTGCCAGCACCATAGACAGGTTTAATTCACCCCTCCACTTT.

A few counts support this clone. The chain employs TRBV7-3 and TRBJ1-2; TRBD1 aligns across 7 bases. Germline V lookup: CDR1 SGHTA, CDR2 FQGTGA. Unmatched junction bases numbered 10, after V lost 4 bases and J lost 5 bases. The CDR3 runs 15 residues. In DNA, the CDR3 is TGTGCCAGCAGCTCCCACAGGGGCTCAGTTTATGGCTACACCTTC. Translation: CASSSHRGSVYGYTF. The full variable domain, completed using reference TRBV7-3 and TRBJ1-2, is GAGVSQTPSNKVTEKGKYVELRCDPISGHTALYWYRQSLGQGPEFLIYFQGTGAADDSGLPNDRFFAVRPEGSVSTLKIQRTERGDSAVYLCASSSHRGSVYGYTFGSGTRLTVV.

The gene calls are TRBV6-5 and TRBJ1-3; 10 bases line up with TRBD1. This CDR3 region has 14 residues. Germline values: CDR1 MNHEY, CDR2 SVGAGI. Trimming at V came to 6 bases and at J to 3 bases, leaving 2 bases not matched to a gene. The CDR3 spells CASSRDRGGNTIYF. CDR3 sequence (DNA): TGTGCCAGCAGCCGGGACAGGGGTGGAAACACCATATATTTT.

The CDR3 DNA reads as TGTGCCAGCAGCCAAGTCTGGGGGGGGAACACTGAAGCTTTCTTT. Protein sequence: CASSQVWGGNTEAFF. V and J are TRBV3-1 (or the pseudogene TRBV3-2) and TRBJ1-1; D is perhaps TRBD1 (5 bases). The germline V gene has CDR1 LGHDT and CDR2 YNNKEL (reference sequence). V lost 1 base to trimming and J lost 1 base, with 10 bases between them. This CDR3 comprises 15 residues.

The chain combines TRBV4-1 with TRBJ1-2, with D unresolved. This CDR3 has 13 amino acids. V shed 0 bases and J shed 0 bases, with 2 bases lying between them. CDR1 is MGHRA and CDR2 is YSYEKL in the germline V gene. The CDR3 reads CASSQDTNYGYTF. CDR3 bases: TGCGCCAGCAGCCAAGACACTAACTATGGCTACACCTTC.

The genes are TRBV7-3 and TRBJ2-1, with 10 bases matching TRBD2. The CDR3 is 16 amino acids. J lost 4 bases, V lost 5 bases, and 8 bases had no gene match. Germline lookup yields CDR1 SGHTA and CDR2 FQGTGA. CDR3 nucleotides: TGTGCCAGCAGCCCGAACGGACTAGCGGCGTACAATGAGCAGTTCTTC. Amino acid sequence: CASSPNGLAAYNEQFF.